The 27 T cell receptor beta chains listed next were all sequenced from one sample in a study of blood T cells in healthy people across ages. The use of a sample-barcoded 5' primer and a J-beta primer mix characterized a second PCR of 7 to 11 cycles. TCRdb reprocessed the 5' RACE reads via MiXCR and lists one record per CDR3 protein. The top ten hold around 4% of the sample, which has some 1,500,000 distinct CDR3 sequences, roughly two fifths seen once. Sequencing was done on a sample of blood. These receptor sequences come from a woman between 18 and 30 years old in good health.

The chain has TRBV20-1 and TRBJ2-3, with TRBD2 identical over 12 bases. This CDR3 has 13 amino acids. The germline gives CDR1 DFQATT, CDR2 SNEGSKA (reference sequence). In DNA form, the CDR3 reads TGCGTAGCGCTAGCGGGGGGGCAAGATACGCAGTATTTT. Translating gives CVALAGGQDTQYF.

Only a few counts were recorded for this clonotype. The chain recombines TRBV6-6 with TRBJ2-5; D call uncertain. The CDR3 covers 14 residues. V was pared by 7 bases and J by 5 bases, with 17 bases between. Germline CDR1 MNHNY, CDR2 SVGAGI (reference sequence). CDR3 protein: CASTEPGVGETQYF. The CDR3, as DNA: TGTGCCAGCACCGAACCTGGGGTGGGCGAGACCCAGTACTTC.

The chain combines TRBV7-9 with TRBJ2-1, with 8 bases aligning to TRBD1. Gene TRBJ2-7 matches the end of the DNA better, so the J call may be wrong. Germline loops: CDR1 SEHNR, CDR2 FQNEAQ (reference sequence). The CDR3 is made up of 16 amino acids. The CDR3: CASSPRDRSSYNEQYF. CDR3 bases: TGTGCCAGCAGCCCTCGGGACAGGAGCTCCTACAATGAGCAGTACTTC.

The rearrangement joins TRBV7-2 to TRBJ2-4, with D perhaps assigned TRBD1 or TRBD2 (5 bases each). V was clipped by 6 bases and J by 13 bases, with 22 bases between them. Germline assignment: CDR1 SGHTA and CDR2 FQGNSA. The CDR3 is 14 residues long. CDR3 sequence: CASSPGAPPIEQYF. Written as DNA, the CDR3 is TGTGCCAGCAGTCCCGGGGCACCCCCTATAGAGCAGTACTTC.

The chain employs TRBV15 and TRBJ2-1; D is unresolved. The DNA end lines up better with TRBJ2-7; the J call may be wrong. Germline V gene sequence: CDR1 LNHNV, CDR2 YYDKDF (reference sequence). CDR3 length: 14 residues. The CDR3 nucleotides are TGTGCCACCAGCGGTCGCGGATCATACAATGAGCAGTACTTC. The encoded protein is CATSGRGSYNEQYF.

The chain links TRBV4-1 to TRBJ2-4; D uncertain. From germline, CDR1 is MGHRA and CDR2 YSYEKL. The CDR3 is 17 amino acids. V was trimmed by 6 bases and J by 1 base, leaving 19 bases between them. The CDR3 DNA is TGCGCCAGCAGTCCCGCGTCTGGTTTTGGTGCCAAAAACATTCAGTACTTC. This sequence encodes CASSPASGFGAKNIQYF.

The gene calls are TRBV4-3 and TRBJ1-2; D ambiguous. Trimming pared 3 bases from V and 3 bases from J, leaving 14 bases between. The CDR3 totals 15 residues. The germline CDR1 and CDR2 sequences are LGHNA and YSLEER. This chain's CDR3 is CASSQTTLTDYGYTF. The DNA for the CDR3 is TGCGCCAGCAGCCAGACGACTCTTACGGACTATGGCTACACCTTC.

V usage is TRBV27 and J usage is TRBJ2-2; the match to TRBD1 covers 8 bases. Germline assignment: CDR1 MNHEY and CDR2 SMNVEV (reference sequence). V gave up 6 bases and J gave up 6 bases; unmatched junction bases: 9. CDR3 length: 15 residues. This CDR3 reads CASRPRTGPAGELFF. The DNA of the CDR3 is TGTGCCAGCAGACCCCGGACAGGGCCGGCCGGGGAGCTGTTTTTT.

A few counts support this clonotype. The rearrangement uses TRBV10-3 and TRBJ2-3, with TRBD2 matching 15 bases. The V gene's germline CDR1 is ENHRY and CDR2 SYGVKD. CDR3 size: 16 residues. Trimming cost V 2 bases and J 6 bases; bases outside gene matches: 3. The DNA of the CDR3 is TGTGCCATCAGTGAGAGGGGGACTAGCGGGGGGGATACGCAGTATTTT. It encodes CAISERGTSGGDTQYF.

CDR3 DNA sequence: TGTGCCAGCTACGTGGGGGCAGAGTACCAAGAGACCCAGTACTTC. This translates into CASYVGAEYQETQYF. J is TRBJ2-5 and V is TRBV5-5, with D perhaps matching TRBD1 (6 bases). V was pared by 7 bases and J by 0 bases, with 16 bases between. The CDR3 is 15 amino acids. In germline, CDR1 is SGHKS, CDR2 YYEKEE (reference sequence).

The rearrangement uses TRBV27 and TRBJ2-5; D ambiguous. The last part of the DNA fits TRBJ2-7 better; the J call may be wrong. Per germline, CDR1 MNHEY and CDR2 SMNVEV (reference sequence). This CDR3 is built from 13 residues. The CDR3 loop reads CASSLMAFDEQYF. The DNA for the CDR3 is TGTGCCAGCAGTTTAATGGCATTCGACGAGCAGTACTTC.

Turning to this clonotype: A much larger clonotype is one base distant, so this may be a read error. This chain uses TRBV25-1 with TRBJ1-2; D is undetermined. This CDR3 spans 15 amino acids. Trimming removed 2 bases at V and 3 bases at J, with 13 bases between. From germline, CDR1 is MGHDK and CDR2 SYGVNS. The DNA for the CDR3 is TGTGCCAGCAGTGAAAGCTGGCAGAACGACTATGGCTACACCTTC. It specifies CASSESWQNDYGYTF.

The CDR3 DNA reads as TGTGCCAGCAGCGCAGGGAACGGGGCAACTGAAGCTTTCTTT. It specifies CASSAGNGATEAFF. This chain connects TRBV9 to TRBJ1-1; D is possibly TRBD1 (5 bases). Between the trimmed V and J ends, which lost 3 bases and 5 bases, there was a span of 14 bases. This CDR3 is 14 amino acids long. The germline V gene encodes CDR1 SGDLS and CDR2 YYNGEE.

At least ten counts were recorded for this clonotype. The chain combines TRBV12-3 or TRBV12-4 with TRBJ2-3; D call uncertain. The CDR3 length is 12 residues. V lost 7 bases to trimming and J lost 2 bases, with 7 bases between them. CDR3 sequence (DNA): TGTGCCAGCACCTACTACACAGATACGCAGTATTTT. It is translated as CASTYYTDTQYF.

The rearrangement joins TRBV6-5 to TRBJ2-1; TRBD2 matches 13 bases. V lost 2 bases to trimming and J lost 9 bases; unmatched junction nucleotides: 1. Germline V gives CDR1 MNHEY, CDR2 SVGAGI. The CDR3 runs to 14 residues. In DNA, the CDR3 is TGTGCCAGCAGTTACGGACTAGCGGGAGTTGAGCAGTTCTTC. Translating it yields CASSYGLAGVEQFF.

The chain is built from TRBV11-2 and TRBJ2-2; 10 positions agree with TRBD1. Germline-derived CDR1 and CDR2 are SGHAT and FQNNGV. CDR3 length: 15 residues. Losses at the gene ends were 5 bases for V and 6 bases for J; bases not matched to a gene: 6. CDR3 sequence reads: CASSQDRGYSGELFF. The CDR3 DNA follows: TGTGCCAGCAGCCAGGACAGGGGGTACTCCGGGGAGCTGTTTTTT.

The chain employs TRBV20-1 and TRBJ1-1, with unresolved D. The germline V gene encodes CDR1 DFQATT and CDR2 SNEGSKA (reference sequence). There are 13 residues in the CDR3. Trimming took 1 base from V and 4 from J, leaving 10 bases between them. The CDR3 loop is CSARVGSGTEAFF. CDR3 DNA sequence: TGCAGTGCTAGAGTGGGGAGCGGCACTGAAGCTTTCTTT.

In this sample, this clonotype turned up many times. V is TRBV7-2 and J is TRBJ2-3; D ambiguous. Germline V gene data show CDR1 as SGHTA and CDR2 as FQGNSA. Trimming took 6 bases from V and 1 from J, leaving 11 bases between them. The CDR3 is 14 amino acids. Written as DNA, the CDR3 is TGTGCCAGCAGTTTGTCTGGGGGCACAGATACGCAGTATTTT. Translation: CASSLSGGTDTQYF.

The rearrangement uses TRBV12-5 and TRBJ1-5, with D perhaps TRBD1 (5 bases). The CDR3 totals 13 residues. Germline assignment: CDR1 LGHNT and CDR2 FRNRAP. V gave up 7 bases and J gave up 6 bases, with 13 bases separating them. The CDR3 DNA reads TGTGCTAGTGCCTTTGGGGGTACTCAGCCCCAGCATTTT. This codes for CASAFGGTQPQHF.

In this sample, this clonotype turned up a few times. The chain uses TRBV20-1 and TRBJ2-1; the D gene is possibly TRBD2 (6 bases). The CDR3 has 15 amino acids. The germline V gene has CDR1 DFQATT and CDR2 SNEGSKA (reference sequence). The V and J ends lost 6 bases and 5 bases respectively, with 20 bases between them. The CDR3 DNA follows: TGCAGTGCCGCAAGACCCGGGGGAGTCAACAATGAGCAGTTCTTC. Translating it yields CSAARPGGVNNEQFF.

The V and J genes are TRBV20-1 and TRBJ2-7; D unclear. V gave up 1 base and J gave up 0 bases, with 10 bases separating them. The CDR3 length is 14 residues. Germline loops: CDR1 DFQATT, CDR2 SNEGSKA (reference sequence). The CDR3 protein is CSARGLNSSYEQYF. CDR3 nucleotide sequence: TGCAGTGCTAGAGGGCTAAACAGCTCCTACGAGCAGTACTTC.

This clonotype came up once. V is TRBV27 and J is TRBJ2-3; D unresolved. Germline loops: CDR1 MNHEY, CDR2 SMNVEV (reference sequence). This CDR3 region has 14 residues. The V gene lost 3 bases and the J gene lost 0 bases, with 7 bases spanning the gap. In DNA, the CDR3 is TGTGCCAGCAGTTTTTTTGGGAGCACAGATACGCAGTATTTT. Translating it yields CASSFFGSTDTQYF.

The chain couples TRBV30 to TRBJ1-1, with D unclear. This CDR3 has 13 amino acids. CDR1 and CDR2 (germline): GTSNPN, SVGIG (reference sequence). V was pared by 5 bases and J by 2 bases, with 12 bases between. CDR3 coding DNA: TGTGCCTGGGGCTCACAGCCAAACACTGAAGCTTTCTTT. This codes for CAWGSQPNTEAFF.

V usage is TRBV9 and J usage is TRBJ2-7; TRBD1 matches at 7 bases. Germline-derived CDR1 and CDR2 are SGDLS and YYNGEE. This CDR3 is 14 amino acids long. Trimming cost V 4 bases and J 3 bases; bases outside gene matches: 7. The CDR3 protein is CASSPSPGGYEQYF. DNA of the CDR3: TGTGCCAGCAGCCCCTCTCCAGGGGGCTACGAGCAGTACTTC. Looking up the rest from reference TRBV9 and TRBJ2-7 gives the full variable domain: DSGVTQTPKHLITATGQRVTLRCSPRSGDLSVYWYQQSLDQGLQFLIQYYNGEERAKGNILERFSAQQFPDLHSELNLSSLELGDSALYFCASSPSPGGYEQYFGPGTRLTVT.

The genes are TRBV12-3 or TRBV12-4 and TRBJ1-1; D perhaps matches TRBD1 (5 bases). With 8 bases removed from V and 0 bases from J, the gap between germline ends came to 13 bases. The CDR3 totals 14 residues. Here the CDR3 DNA reads TGTGCCAGCGTTTCGGGGGGGATGAACACTGAAGCTTTCTTT. This gives the protein CASVSGGMNTEAFF.

The chain uses TRBV27 and TRBJ1-6; D is possibly TRBD1 (6 bases). V shed 5 bases and J shed 10 bases, with 9 bases lying between them. The CDR3 has 12 residues. Germline assignment: CDR1 MNHEY and CDR2 SMNVEV (reference sequence). CDR3 sequence reads: CASSTGFSPLHF. CDR3 nucleotide sequence: TGTGCCAGCAGTACAGGGTTCTCACCCCTCCACTTT.

The chain combines TRBV20-1 with TRBJ2-1, with D possibly being TRBD1 (6 bases). The CDR3 consists of 14 residues. Germline V lookup: CDR1 DFQATT, CDR2 SNEGSKA (reference sequence). Trimming took 6 bases from V and 0 from J, leaving 12 bases between them. The CDR3 DNA is TGCAGTGCAAGGGACACCGGCTCCTACAATGAGCAGTTCTTC. The encoded protein is CSARDTGSYNEQFF.